The clone carrying this T cell receptor (beta chain) was counted many times. Its antigen is still unknown. Deletions cut 0 bases from V and 14 bases from J, with 10 bases between. The V gene's germline CDR1 is LNHNV and CDR2 YYDKDF (reference sequence). The CDR3 is 12 amino acids. The data are from a study of beta chain features in type 1 diabetes. Findings of the study overall: Among patients with Type 1 diabetes, TCRB CDR3s were moderately but significantly shorter in every one of the four CD4+ subsets.

Expressed TCRB transcripts were sequenced because the entire RNA isolate underwent reverse transcription. Clones were read by immunoSEQ multiplex PCR, and TCRdb kept only the in-frame ones, dropping some. Found here are about 170,000 clones, 6.5% to 8.5% of them singletons; the top ten hold roughly 0.5%. The J gene is TRBJ1-4, the V gene TRBV15; D is unclear. The receptor was isolated from a man between 18 and 35 years old with type 1 diabetes. The sequenced sample was central memory CD4+ T cells from blood. Here the CDR3 DNA reads TGTGCCACCAGCAGAGATACGTTGGCCCTGTTTTTT. Translated, it gives CATSRDTLALFF.